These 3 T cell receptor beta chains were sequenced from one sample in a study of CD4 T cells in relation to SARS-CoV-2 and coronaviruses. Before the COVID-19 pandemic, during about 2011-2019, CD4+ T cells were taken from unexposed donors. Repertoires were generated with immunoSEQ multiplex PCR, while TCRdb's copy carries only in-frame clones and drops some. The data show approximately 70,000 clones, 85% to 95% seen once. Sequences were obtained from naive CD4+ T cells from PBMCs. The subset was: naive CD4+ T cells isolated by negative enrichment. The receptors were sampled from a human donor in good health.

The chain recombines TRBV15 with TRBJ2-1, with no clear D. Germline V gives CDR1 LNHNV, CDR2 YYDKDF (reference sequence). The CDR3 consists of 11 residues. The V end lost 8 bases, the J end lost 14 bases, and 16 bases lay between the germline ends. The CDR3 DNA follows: TGTGCCACCTCCTCGGCGGACCTAAAGTTCTTC. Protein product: CATSSADLKFF.

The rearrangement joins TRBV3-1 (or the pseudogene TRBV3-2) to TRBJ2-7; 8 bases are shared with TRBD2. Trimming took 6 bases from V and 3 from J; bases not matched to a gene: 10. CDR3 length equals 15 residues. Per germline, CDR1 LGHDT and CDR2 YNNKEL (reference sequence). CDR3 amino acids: CASRHTSGSFYEQYF. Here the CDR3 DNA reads TGTGCCAGCAGACATACTAGCGGCTCCTTCTACGAGCAGTACTTC.

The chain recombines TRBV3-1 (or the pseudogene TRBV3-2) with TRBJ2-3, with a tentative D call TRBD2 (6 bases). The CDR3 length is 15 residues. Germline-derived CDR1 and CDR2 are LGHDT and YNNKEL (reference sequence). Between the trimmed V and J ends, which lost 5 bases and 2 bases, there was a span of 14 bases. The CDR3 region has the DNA TGTGCCAGCAGCTCGTTGGGACTCATCACAGATACGCAGTATTTT. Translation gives CASSSLGLITDTQYF.